This entry concerns a single TCR beta chain. The sample belongs to a study of blood T cell repertoires in COVID-19. Study information: The origin of the acute and convalescent COVID-19 samples was the United States, Italy and Spain.

Trimming removed 3 bases from V and 3 bases from J; junction bases left unmatched: 6. The germline CDR1 and CDR2 sequences are MNHNS and SASEGT. The CDR3 loop spans 16 amino acids. Under the authors' procedure: Nucleated cell counts were estimated from reference gene primer amplification. Here immunoSEQ multiplex PCR was the method, and the copy in TCRdb shows in-frame clones only, minus some. From that table come the V and J calls and clone size; the DNA was used to work out D and trimming. This table holds 180,000 or so clones, around 86% found once. The receptor was derived from a man between 18 and 29 years old with acute or convalescent COVID-19. The genes are TRBV6-1 and TRBJ2-2; TRBD2 matches at 8 bases. The sequencing sample was made of peripheral blood. CDR3 DNA: TGTGCCAGCAGTGACGGACTAGCCGGGGACACCGGGGAGCTGTTTTTT. Translated: CASSDGLAGDTGELFF.